This T cell receptor (beta chain) was recovered during a study of esophageal squamous cell carcinoma under preoperative chemotherapy. Study-level background: Samples included peripheral blood T cells as well as tumor-infiltrating lymphocytes.

TCRdb reanalysed the PCR reads using MiXCR and keeps one entry per CDR3 protein. The data show roughly 14,000 distinct CDR3 sequences, 40% to 55% seen once. Overall study results and limits: After treatment, tumor-infiltrating lymphocytes seemed to come partly from incoming peripheral T cells, not only local changes.

Many counts were recorded for this clonotype. Its antigen remains unknown. The CDR3 sequence is 14 residues long. The germline V and J ends were trimmed by 6 bases and 5 bases, with 17 bases remaining between them. Specified time point: before preoperative PTX-NDP chemotherapy. Patients received paclitaxel-nedaplatin as preoperative chemotherapy before surgery. Specimen collection occurred from a patient given preoperative chemotherapy. The chain employs TRBV12-3 or TRBV12-4 and TRBJ2-7, with a weak D call TRBD1 (6 bases). The sequence was collected from a human donor with esophageal squamous cell carcinoma. The donor label of this sample is uncertain. Here the CDR3 reads CASRPRDTIDEQYF. CDR3 DNA sequence: TGTGCCAGCAGACCCCGGGACACCATCGACGAGCAGTACTTC.